Below, one T cell receptor (beta chain) is given with its context. V lost 4 bases to trimming and J lost 1 base, with 7 bases between them. CDR3 length: 12 residues. Germline V gene data show CDR1 as GTSNPN and CDR2 as SVGIG (reference sequence). This entry is derived from a study of blood T cell repertoires in COVID-19. Study-level information: PBMCs, B-cell-depleted T cells, or T cells were the source of the cDNA or gDNA that made up the material.

Per the authors' pipeline: Researchers report that nucleated cell counts were estimated from reference gene primer amplification. Using immunoSEQ multiplex PCR, the repertoire was profiled, and TCRdb retains in-frame clones only, with some absent. V and J calls and clone size come straight from that table; D and trimming were deduced from the DNA. The table records about 110,000 clones, 70% to 85% of them present only once. Input material: peripheral blood. J is TRBJ1-1 and V is TRBV30, with D perhaps matching TRBD1 (6 bases). This receptor was obtained from a human donor with acute or convalescent COVID-19. The donor label of this sample is uncertain. The CDR3 is CAWTRGNTEAFF. The CDR3 nucleotides are TGTGCCTGGACCAGGGGGAACACTGAAGCTTTCTTT.